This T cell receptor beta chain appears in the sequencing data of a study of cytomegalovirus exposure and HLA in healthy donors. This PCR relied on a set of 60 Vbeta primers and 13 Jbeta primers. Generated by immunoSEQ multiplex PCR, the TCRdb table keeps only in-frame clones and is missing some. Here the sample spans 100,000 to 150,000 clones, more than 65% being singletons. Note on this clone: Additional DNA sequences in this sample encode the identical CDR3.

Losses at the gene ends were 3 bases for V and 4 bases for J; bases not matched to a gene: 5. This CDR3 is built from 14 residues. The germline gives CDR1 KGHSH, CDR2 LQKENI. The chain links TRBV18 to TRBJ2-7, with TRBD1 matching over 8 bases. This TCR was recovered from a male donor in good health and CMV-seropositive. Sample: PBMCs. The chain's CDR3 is CASSPGTGDYEQYF. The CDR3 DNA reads TGTGCCAGCTCACCCGGGACAGGTGATTACGAGCAGTACTTC.